This TCR beta chain was documented in a study of control samples from healthy donors and cancer patients. The data were produced by immunoSEQ multiplex PCR, yet TCRdb's version contains in-frame clones alone and is incomplete. The sample holds some 190,000 clones. The TCR was taken from a woman between 25 and 40 years old in good health. The sequencing input was blood.

Here the CDR3 DNA reads TGCGCCAGCGCCAATTTAGAAGAGACCCAGTACTTC. This translates into CASANLEETQYF. The chain carries TRBV5-1 and TRBJ2-5, with D uncertain. CDR1 is SGHRS, CDR2 YFSETQ, per germline. Between the trimmed V and J ends, which lost 7 bases and 3 bases, there was a span of 10 bases. This CDR3 contains 12 residues.